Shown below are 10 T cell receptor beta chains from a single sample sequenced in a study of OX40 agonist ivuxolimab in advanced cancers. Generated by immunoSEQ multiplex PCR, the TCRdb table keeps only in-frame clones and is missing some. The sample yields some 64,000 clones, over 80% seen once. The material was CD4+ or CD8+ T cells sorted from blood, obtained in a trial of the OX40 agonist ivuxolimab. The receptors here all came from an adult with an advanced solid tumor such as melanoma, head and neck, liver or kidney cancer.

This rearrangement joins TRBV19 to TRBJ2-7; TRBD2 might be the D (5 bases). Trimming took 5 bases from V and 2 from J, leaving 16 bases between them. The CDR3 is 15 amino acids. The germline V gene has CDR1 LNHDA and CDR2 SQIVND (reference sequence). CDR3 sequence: CASSEDFTGPYEQYF. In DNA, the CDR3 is TGTGCCAGTAGTGAGGACTTTACTGGGCCCTACGAGCAGTACTTC.

In DNA, the CDR3 is TGCGCCAGCAGCCCCGAAGGGGGGGCCTACACAGATACGCAGTATTTT. As protein: CASSPEGGAYTDTQYF. The gene calls are TRBV5-1 and TRBJ2-3; D possibly corresponds to TRBD2 (7 bases). Germline lookup yields CDR1 SGHRS and CDR2 YFSETQ. V was shortened by 4 bases and J by 2 bases, with 17 bases between the two germline ends. This CDR3 is built from 16 residues. Based on the CDR3 plus reference TRBV5-1 and TRBJ2-3, the full variable domain is KAGVTQTPRYLIKTRGQQVTLSCSPISGHRSVSWYQQTPGQGLQFLFEYFSETQRNKGNFPGRFSGRQFSNSRSEMNVSTLELGDSALYLCASSPEGGAYTDTQYFGPGTRLTVL.

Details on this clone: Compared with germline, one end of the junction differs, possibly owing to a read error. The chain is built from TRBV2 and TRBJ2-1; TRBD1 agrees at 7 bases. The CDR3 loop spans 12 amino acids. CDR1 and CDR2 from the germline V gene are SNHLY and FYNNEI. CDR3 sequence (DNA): TGTGCCGGCAGAGGGACAGCCCATGAGCAGTTCTTC. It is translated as CAGRGTAHEQFF.

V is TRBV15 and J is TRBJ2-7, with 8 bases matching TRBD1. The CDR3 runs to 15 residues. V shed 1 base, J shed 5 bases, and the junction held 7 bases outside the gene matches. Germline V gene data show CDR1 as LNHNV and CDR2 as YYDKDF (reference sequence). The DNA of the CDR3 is TGTGCCACCAGCAGAGTTCAGGGGGCCTACCACGAGCAGTACTTC. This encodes CATSRVQGAYHEQYF.

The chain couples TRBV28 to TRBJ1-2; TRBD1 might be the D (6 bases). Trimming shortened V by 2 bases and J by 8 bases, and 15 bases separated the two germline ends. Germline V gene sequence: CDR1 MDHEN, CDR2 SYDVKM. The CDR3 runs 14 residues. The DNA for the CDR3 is TGTGCCAGCAGTTTACCCGGACAGCTGGGAGGCTACACCTTC. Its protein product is CASSLPGQLGGYTF.

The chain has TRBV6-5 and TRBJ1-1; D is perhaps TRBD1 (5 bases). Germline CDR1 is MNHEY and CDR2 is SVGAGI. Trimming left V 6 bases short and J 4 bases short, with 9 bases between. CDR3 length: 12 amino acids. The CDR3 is CASSRGPTEAFF. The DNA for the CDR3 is TGTGCCAGCAGCCGGGGCCCCACTGAAGCTTTCTTT.

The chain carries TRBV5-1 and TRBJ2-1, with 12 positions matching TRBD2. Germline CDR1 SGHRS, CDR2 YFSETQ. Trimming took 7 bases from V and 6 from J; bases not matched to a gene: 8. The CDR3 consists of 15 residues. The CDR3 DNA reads TGCGCCAGCGAATTAGGGACTAGCGGGTCCAATGAGCAGTTCTTC. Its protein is CASELGTSGSNEQFF.

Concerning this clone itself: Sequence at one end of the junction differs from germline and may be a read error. CDR3 nucleotides: TGTGCTAGCAGCTTAAGTTCTGGTCCCTACAATGAGCAGTTCTTC. Protein sequence: CASSLSSGPYNEQFF. V usage is TRBV7-7 and J usage is TRBJ2-1, with D hard to call. Germline V gene lookup returns CDR1 SSHAT and CDR2 FNYEAQ (reference sequence). The CDR3 runs to 15 residues.

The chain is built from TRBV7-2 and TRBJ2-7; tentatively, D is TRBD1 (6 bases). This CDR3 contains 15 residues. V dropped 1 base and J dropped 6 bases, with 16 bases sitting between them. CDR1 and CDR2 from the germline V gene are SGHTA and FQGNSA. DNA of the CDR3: TGTGCCAGCAGCTTAGGAGATGGACAGACTTCCGAGCAGTACTTC. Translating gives CASSLGDGQTSEQYF.

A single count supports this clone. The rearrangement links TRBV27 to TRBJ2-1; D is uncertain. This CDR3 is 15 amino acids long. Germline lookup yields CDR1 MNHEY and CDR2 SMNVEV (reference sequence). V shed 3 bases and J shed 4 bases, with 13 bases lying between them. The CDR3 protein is CASSFADHGYNEQFF. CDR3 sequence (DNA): TGTGCCAGCAGTTTTGCGGACCACGGTTACAATGAGCAGTTCTTC.